This T cell receptor (beta chain) was profiled in a study of blood T cell repertoires in COVID-19. Using immunoSEQ multiplex PCR, the repertoire was profiled, and TCRdb retains in-frame clones only, with some absent. The sample holds 65,000 to 85,000 clones, around three quarters seen once. The CDR3 has 16 amino acids. With 4 bases removed from V and 4 bases from J, the gap between germline ends came to 17 bases. CDR1 and CDR2 from the germline V gene are SGDLS and YYNGEE. This TCR derives from a man over 45 with active or convalescent COVID-19. The gene calls are TRBV9 and TRBJ1-4; the D is unclear. The material sequenced was peripheral blood. As DNA, the CDR3 is TGTGCCAGCAGCCCTCGGTCCGGGAGGAATAATGAAAAACTGTTTTTT. Translating gives CASSPRSGRNNEKLFF. The entire variable domain, with the rest obtained from reference TRBV9 and TRBJ1-4, is as follows: DSGVTQTPKHLITATGQRVTLRCSPRSGDLSVYWYQQSLDQGLQFLIQYYNGEERAKGNILERFSAQQFPDLHSELNLSSLELGDSALYFCASSPRSGRNNEKLFFGSGTQLSVL.